This T cell receptor beta chain was documented in a study of vaccination effects on CD4 cells after COVID-19. Trimming took 4 bases from V and 2 from J, leaving 2 bases between them. The CDR3 length is 11 residues. From germline, CDR1 is MNHEY and CDR2 SVGAGI. Using viral peptide pools, the ViraFEST assay grew out antigen-specific CD4+ T cells prior to sequencing. Isolating CD4+ T cells followed 9 to 11 days of culture. The vaccine recipients had no prior SARS-CoV-2 infection, with negative nucleocapsid antibodies. The table came from immunoSEQ multiplex PCR; TCRdb's copy has only in-frame clones and leaves some out. The sample includes tens of thousands of clones, approximately 77% of them seen just once. Regarding this clone: Its antigen remains unidentified.

This receptor was identified in a human donor who received a COVID-19 vaccine. The input for sequencing was CD4+ T cells from PBMCs cultured with HCoV-NL63 spike peptides, taken before COVID-19 vaccination. The genes are TRBV6-5 and TRBJ1-2; D call uncertain. In DNA, the CDR3 is TGTGCCAGCAGTTCGAACTATGGCTACACCTTC. Protein product: CASSSNYGYTF.